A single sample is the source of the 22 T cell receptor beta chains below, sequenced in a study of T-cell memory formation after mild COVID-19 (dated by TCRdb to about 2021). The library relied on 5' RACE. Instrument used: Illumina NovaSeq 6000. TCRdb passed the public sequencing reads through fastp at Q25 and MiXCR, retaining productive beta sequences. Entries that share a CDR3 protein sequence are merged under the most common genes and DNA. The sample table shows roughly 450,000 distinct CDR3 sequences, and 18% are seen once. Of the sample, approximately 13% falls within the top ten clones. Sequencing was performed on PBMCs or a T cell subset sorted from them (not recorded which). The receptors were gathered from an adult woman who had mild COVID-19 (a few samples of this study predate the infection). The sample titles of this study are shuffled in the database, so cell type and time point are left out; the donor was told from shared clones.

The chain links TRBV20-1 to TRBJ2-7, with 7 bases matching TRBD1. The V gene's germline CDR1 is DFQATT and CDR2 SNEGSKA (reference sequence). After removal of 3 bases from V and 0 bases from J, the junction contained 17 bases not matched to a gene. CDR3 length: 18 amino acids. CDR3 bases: TGCAGTGCTAGGCCCGCTCCGGGACAGATGTGGGACTCCTACGAGCAGTACTTC. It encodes CSARPAPGQMWDSYEQYF.

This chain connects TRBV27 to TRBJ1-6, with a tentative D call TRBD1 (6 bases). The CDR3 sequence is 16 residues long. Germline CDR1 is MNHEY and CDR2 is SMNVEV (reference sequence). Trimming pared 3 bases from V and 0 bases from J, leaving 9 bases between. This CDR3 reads CASSFRGPSYNSPLHF. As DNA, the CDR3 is TGTGCCAGCAGTTTCAGGGGCCCCTCCTATAATTCACCCCTCCACTTT.

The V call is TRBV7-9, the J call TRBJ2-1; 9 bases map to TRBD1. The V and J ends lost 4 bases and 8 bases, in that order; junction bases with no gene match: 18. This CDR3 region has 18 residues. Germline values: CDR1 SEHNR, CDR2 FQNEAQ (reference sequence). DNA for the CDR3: TGTGCCAGCAGCTCAAGTCCCGGGACAGGGTCTGGTGGGTATGAGCAGTTCTTC. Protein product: CASSSSPGTGSGGYEQFF.

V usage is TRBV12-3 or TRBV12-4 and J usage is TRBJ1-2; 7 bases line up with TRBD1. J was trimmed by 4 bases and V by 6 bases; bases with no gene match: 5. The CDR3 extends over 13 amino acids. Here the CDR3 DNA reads TGTGCCAGCAGAGGGGGCGGGAGCTATGGCTACACCTTC. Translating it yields CASRGGGSYGYTF.

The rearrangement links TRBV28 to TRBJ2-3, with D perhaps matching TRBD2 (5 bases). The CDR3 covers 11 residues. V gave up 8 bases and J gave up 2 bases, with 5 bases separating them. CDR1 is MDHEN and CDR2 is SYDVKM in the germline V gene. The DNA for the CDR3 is TGTGCCAGCGGACTCACAGATACGCAGTATTTT. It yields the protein CASGLTDTQYF.

In DNA form, the CDR3 reads TGTGCCAGCAGCTTAGGGAGCGGGGGACCATACAATGAGCAGTTCTTC. Protein: CASSLGSGGPYNEQFF. V is TRBV11-2 and J is TRBJ2-1; TRBD2 matches at 8 bases. Trimming took 1 base from V and 4 from J; bases not matched to a gene: 6. The CDR3 is 16 amino acids. Germline CDR1 SGHAT, CDR2 FQNNGV.

The CDR3 spells CASSSGTGTMNTEAFF. CDR3 in DNA: TGTGCCAGCAGCTCCGGGACAGGGACCATGAACACTGAAGCTTTCTTT. The J gene is TRBJ1-1, the V gene TRBV7-9; 9 positions match TRBD1. Germline CDR1 and CDR2: SEHNR and FQNEAQ (reference sequence). V lost 4 bases and J lost 0; bases outside the gene matches: 6. The CDR3 covers 16 residues.

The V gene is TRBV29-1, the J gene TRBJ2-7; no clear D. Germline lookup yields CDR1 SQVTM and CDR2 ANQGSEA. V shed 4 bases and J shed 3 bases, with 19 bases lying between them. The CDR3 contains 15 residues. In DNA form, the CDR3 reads TGCAGCGTTGTGTTGTGGGCTACGGTTCTCTACGAGCAGTACTTC. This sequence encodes CSVVLWATVLYEQYF.

The CDR3 protein is CASAFPSGREQYF. The CDR3 nucleotides read TGTGCCAGCGCTTTCCCCAGCGGGAGGGAGCAGTACTTC. The chain is built from TRBV12-3 or TRBV12-4 and TRBJ2-7, with 9 bases identical to TRBD2. The V and J ends lost 8 bases and 7 bases, in that order; junction bases with no gene match: 9. The CDR3 runs to 13 residues.

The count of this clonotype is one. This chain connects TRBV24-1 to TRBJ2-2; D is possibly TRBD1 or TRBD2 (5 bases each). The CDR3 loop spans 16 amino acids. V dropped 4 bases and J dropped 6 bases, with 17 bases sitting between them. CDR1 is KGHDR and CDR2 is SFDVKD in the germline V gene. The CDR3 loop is CATSDPGRQAAGELFF. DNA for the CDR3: TGTGCCACCAGTGACCCGGGACGGCAAGCGGCCGGGGAGCTGTTTTTT.

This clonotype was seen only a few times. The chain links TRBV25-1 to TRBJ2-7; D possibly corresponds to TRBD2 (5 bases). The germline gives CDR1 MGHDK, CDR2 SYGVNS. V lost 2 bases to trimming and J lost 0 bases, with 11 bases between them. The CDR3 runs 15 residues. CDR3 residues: CASSEATGNSYEQYF. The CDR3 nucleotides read TGTGCCAGCAGTGAAGCCACCGGGAACTCCTACGAGCAGTACTTC.

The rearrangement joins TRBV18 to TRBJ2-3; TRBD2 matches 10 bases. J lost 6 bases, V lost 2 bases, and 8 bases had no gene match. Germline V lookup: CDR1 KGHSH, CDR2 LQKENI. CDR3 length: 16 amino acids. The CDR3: CASSPRAGGLVDTQYF. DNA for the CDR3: TGTGCCAGCTCACCAAGAGCGGGGGGGCTTGTGGATACGCAGTATTTT.

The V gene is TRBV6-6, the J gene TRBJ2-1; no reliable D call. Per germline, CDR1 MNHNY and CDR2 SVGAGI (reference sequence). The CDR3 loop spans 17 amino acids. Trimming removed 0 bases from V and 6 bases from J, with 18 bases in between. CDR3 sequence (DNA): TGTGCCAGCAGTTACTCTCAAACTCGCTCTGCCTTCAATGAGCAGTTCTTC. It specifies CASSYSQTRSAFNEQFF.

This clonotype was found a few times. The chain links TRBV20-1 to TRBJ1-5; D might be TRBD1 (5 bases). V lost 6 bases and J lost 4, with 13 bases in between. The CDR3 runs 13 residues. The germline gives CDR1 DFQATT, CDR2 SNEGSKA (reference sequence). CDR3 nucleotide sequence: TGCAGTGCAAGGGGTCCCGAAAATCAGCCCCAGCATTTT. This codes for CSARGPENQPQHF.

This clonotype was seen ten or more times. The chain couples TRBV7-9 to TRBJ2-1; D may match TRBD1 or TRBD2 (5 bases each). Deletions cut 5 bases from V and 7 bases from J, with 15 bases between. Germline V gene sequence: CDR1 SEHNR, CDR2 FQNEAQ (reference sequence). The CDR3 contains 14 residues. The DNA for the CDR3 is TGTGCCAGCAGCCATGGGACGAAGGGGAATGAGCAGTTCTTC. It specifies CASSHGTKGNEQFF.

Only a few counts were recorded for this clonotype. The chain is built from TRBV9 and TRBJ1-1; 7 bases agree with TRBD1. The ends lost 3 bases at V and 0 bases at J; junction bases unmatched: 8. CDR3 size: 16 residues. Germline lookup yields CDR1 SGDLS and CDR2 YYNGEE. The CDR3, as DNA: TGTGCCAGCAGCGCGGGGACAGCAAGAATGAACACTGAAGCTTTCTTT. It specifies CASSAGTARMNTEAFF.

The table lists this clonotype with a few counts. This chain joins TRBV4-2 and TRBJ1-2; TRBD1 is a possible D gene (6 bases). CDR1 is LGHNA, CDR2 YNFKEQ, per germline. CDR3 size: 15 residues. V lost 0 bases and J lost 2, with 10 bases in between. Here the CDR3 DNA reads TGTGCCAGCAGCCAAGAGGAGGGGGAGAACTATGGCTACACCTTC. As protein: CASSQEEGENYGYTF.

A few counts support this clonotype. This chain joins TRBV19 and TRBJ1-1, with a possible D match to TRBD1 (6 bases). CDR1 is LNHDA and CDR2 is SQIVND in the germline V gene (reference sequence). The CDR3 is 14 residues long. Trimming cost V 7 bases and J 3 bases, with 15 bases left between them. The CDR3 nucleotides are TGTGCCAGTACCAACTCGGACAGATACACTGAAGCTTTCTTT. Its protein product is CASTNSDRYTEAFF.

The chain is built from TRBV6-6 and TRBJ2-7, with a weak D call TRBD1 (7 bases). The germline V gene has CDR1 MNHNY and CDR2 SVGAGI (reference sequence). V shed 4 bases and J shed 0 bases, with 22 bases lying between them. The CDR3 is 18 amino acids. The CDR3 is CASSSRPWRGRFSYEQYF. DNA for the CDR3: TGTGCCAGCAGTTCCCGCCCGTGGAGGGGGCGTTTCTCCTACGAGCAGTACTTC.

CDR3 region: CASSLSRGTGISYEQYF. CDR3 coding DNA: TGTGCCAGCAGCTTAAGTAGAGGGACAGGGATATCCTACGAGCAGTACTTC. This chain links TRBV11-2 with TRBJ2-7; 9 nucleotides align to TRBD1. CDR1 and CDR2 (germline): SGHAT, FQNNGV. The CDR3 is 17 amino acids. V gave up 2 bases and J gave up 1 base; unmatched junction bases: 9.

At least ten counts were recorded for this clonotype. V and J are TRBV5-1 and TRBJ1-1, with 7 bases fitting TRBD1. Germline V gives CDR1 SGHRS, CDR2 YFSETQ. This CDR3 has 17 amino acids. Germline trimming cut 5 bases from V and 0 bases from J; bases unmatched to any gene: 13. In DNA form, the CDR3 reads TGCGCCAGCAGGAGTACTTGGTTGACAGGGTTGAACACTGAAGCTTTCTTT. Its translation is CASRSTWLTGLNTEAFF. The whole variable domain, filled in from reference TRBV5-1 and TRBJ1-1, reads KAGVTQTPRYLIKTRGQQVTLSCSPISGHRSVSWYQQTPGQGLQFLFEYFSETQRNKGNFPGRFSGRQFSNSRSEMNVSTLELGDSALYLCASRSTWLTGLNTEAFFGQGTRLTVV.

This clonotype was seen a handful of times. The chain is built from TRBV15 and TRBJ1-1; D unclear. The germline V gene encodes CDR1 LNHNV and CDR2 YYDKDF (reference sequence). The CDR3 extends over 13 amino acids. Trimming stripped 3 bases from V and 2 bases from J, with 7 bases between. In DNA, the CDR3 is TGTGCCACCAGCAGGGGCAGTAACACTGAAGCTTTCTTT. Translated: CATSRGSNTEAFF.